A selection of T cell receptor beta chains follows, all from one sample in a study of OX40 agonist ivuxolimab in advanced cancers. Clones were sequenced by immunoSEQ multiplex PCR, and TCRdb holds only the in-frame ones, with some missing. The profile shows roughly 60,000 clones, roughly 82% of them singletons. Sequenced material: CD4+ or CD8+ T cells sorted from blood, taken in a trial of the OX40 agonist ivuxolimab. Receptors originate from an adult with an advanced solid tumor such as melanoma, head and neck, liver or kidney cancer. Both conserved end residues are part of each CDR3. Fields, in order: clone size, D gene, J gene, V gene, CDR3 DNA, CDR3 protein. The D gene is left open where the match is weak. Clone size is shown for a subset of rows, as once, few, many or a class of expanded clone.

abundance: once
d_gene: NA
j_gene: TRBJ1-1
v_gene: TRBV6-5
CDR3nt: TGTGCCAGCAGTTACGGGGTAGGGACGAACACTGAAGCTTTCTTT
CDR3aa: CASSYGVGTNTEAFF

abundance: NA
d_gene: NA
j_gene: TRBJ1-5
v_gene: TRBV19
CDR3nt: TGTGCCAGTAGTATATCGAGGGACAATCAGCCCCAGCATTTT
CDR3aa: CASSISRDNQPQHF

abundance: once
d_gene: NA
j_gene: TRBJ2-2
v_gene: TRBV5-5
CDR3nt: TGTGCCAGCATCCGACGAGGATTTCAGGAGACCGGGGAGCTGTTTTTT
CDR3aa: CASIRRGFQETGELFF

abundance: NA
d_gene: NA
j_gene: TRBJ1-5
v_gene: TRBV5-8
CDR3nt: TGTGCCAGCAGCTTGAATATGGGGGGGGGTTTTTATAGCAATCAGCCCCAGCATTTT
CDR3aa: CASSLNMGGGFYSNQPQHF

abundance: NA
d_gene: TRBD1
j_gene: TRBJ2-2
v_gene: TRBV27
CDR3nt: TGTGCCAGCAGTCCACGTCCGGACAGGGCCATCGGGGAGCTGTTTTTT
CDR3aa: CASSPRPDRAIGELFF

abundance: few
d_gene: NA
j_gene: TRBJ1-2
v_gene: TRBV19
CDR3nt: TGTGCCAGTAGTAGTGGAGCTGGGTATGGCTACACCTTC
CDR3aa: CASSSGAGYGYTF

abundance: NA
d_gene: TRBD2
j_gene: TRBJ2-3
v_gene: TRBV5-8
CDR3nt: TGTGCCAGCAGCGGACTAGCGGGCACAGATACGCAGTATTTT
CDR3aa: CASSGLAGTDTQYF

abundance: NA
d_gene: TRBD1
j_gene: TRBJ2-1
v_gene: TRBV5-1
CDR3nt: TGCGCCAGCAAACTAGGGACAGGGGGCTATGAGCAGTTCTTC
CDR3aa: CASKLGTGGYEQFF

abundance: NA
d_gene: NA
j_gene: TRBJ2-7
v_gene: TRBV29-1
CDR3nt: TGCAGCGTTGAGTCCTCCTACGAGCAGTACTTC
CDR3aa: CSVESSYEQYF

abundance: NA
d_gene: TRBD2
j_gene: TRBJ2-2
v_gene: TRBV19
CDR3nt: TGTGCCAGTAGTATAGGAAGCGGGGGGTCCTACTACACCGGGGAGCTGTTTTTT
CDR3aa: CASSIGSGGSYYTGELFF

abundance: NA
d_gene: NA
j_gene: TRBJ2-3
v_gene: TRBV11-2
CDR3nt: TGTGCCAGCAGCTTAGGTGGGCGCTCTCGCACAGATACGCAGTATTTT
CDR3aa: CASSLGGRSRTDTQYF

abundance: NA
d_gene: NA
j_gene: TRBJ2-3
v_gene: TRBV18
CDR3nt: TGTGCCAGCTCACCACCGGGGTCGGATACGCAGTATTTT
CDR3aa: CASSPPGSDTQYF

abundance: NA
d_gene: TRBD1
j_gene: TRBJ2-1
v_gene: TRBV18
CDR3nt: TGTGCCAGCTCACCAATGAGGATCGGGACAGGAACCTACAATGAGCAGTTCTTC
CDR3aa: CASSPMRIGTGTYNEQFF

abundance: NA
d_gene: NA
j_gene: TRBJ2-7
v_gene: TRBV28
CDR3nt: TGTGCCAGCAGTTTGGCAGGGTTCGGGCAGTACTTC
CDR3aa: CASSLAGFGQYF

abundance: NA
d_gene: TRBD2
j_gene: TRBJ2-5
v_gene: TRBV5-4
CDR3nt: TGTGCCAGCAGCTTGTCGACTAGCGGGGGGAGGGGGACCCAGTACTTC
CDR3aa: CASSLSTSGGRGTQYF

abundance: NA
d_gene: TRBD1
j_gene: TRBJ1-3
v_gene: TRBV10-3
CDR3nt: TGTGCCATCGCGGGACAGACTTTCGGAAACACCATATATTTT
CDR3aa: CAIAGQTFGNTIYF

abundance: NA
d_gene: TRBD2
j_gene: TRBJ2-5
v_gene: TRBV6-5
CDR3nt: TGTGCCAGCAGTTATAGCGGGGAGTACCAAGAGACCCAGTACTTC
CDR3aa: CASSYSGEYQETQYF

abundance: NA
d_gene: TRBD1
j_gene: TRBJ1-5
v_gene: TRBV28
CDR3nt: TGTGCCAGCATCGACAGGGGTCAGCCCCAGCATTTT
CDR3aa: CASIDRGQPQHF

abundance: once
d_gene: NA
j_gene: TRBJ1-4
v_gene: TRBV9
CDR3nt: TGTGCCAGCAGCCCCCGGGGAATATGGGGTGAAAAACTGTTTTTT
CDR3aa: CASSPRGIWGEKLFF

abundance: NA
d_gene: NA
j_gene: TRBJ2-3
v_gene: TRBV27
CDR3nt: TGTGCCAGCAGTTCGGGCAGAACCACAGATACGCAGTATTTT
CDR3aa: CASSSGRTTDTQYF

abundance: NA
d_gene: NA
j_gene: TRBJ1-1
v_gene: TRBV5-1
CDR3nt: TGCGCCAGCAGCCACACCTCACAGCCTGAAGCTTTCTTT
CDR3aa: CASSHTSQPEAFF

abundance: NA
d_gene: NA
j_gene: TRBJ2-5
v_gene: TRBV10-3
CDR3nt: TGTGCCATCAGTGAGAGAGGGGCGACGGCCCAAGAGACCCAGTACTTC
CDR3aa: CAISERGATAQETQYF

abundance: NA
d_gene: NA
j_gene: TRBJ1-4
v_gene: TRBV5-1
CDR3nt: TGCGCCAGCAGCTTGACCCAGGAGGGGGAAAAACTGTTTTTT
CDR3aa: CASSLTQEGEKLFF

abundance: NA
d_gene: NA
j_gene: TRBJ1-1
v_gene: TRBV9
CDR3nt: TGTGCCAGCAGCGTAGCCGAGGGACGGATAGAAGCTTTCTTT
CDR3aa: CASSVAEGRIEAFF

abundance: NA
d_gene: TRBD1
j_gene: TRBJ1-1
v_gene: TRBV4-3
CDR3nt: TGCGCCAGCAGCCAAGGTAAGGGGGCAGGAATCGCGAACACTGAAGCTTTCTTT
CDR3aa: CASSQGKGAGIANTEAFF

abundance: NA
d_gene: TRBD1
j_gene: TRBJ2-2
v_gene: TRBV7-8
CDR3nt: TGTGCCAGCAGCTTATCCCGGGACAGACACACCGGGGAGCTGTTTTTT
CDR3aa: CASSLSRDRHTGELFF

abundance: NA
d_gene: NA
j_gene: TRBJ2-1
v_gene: TRBV4-3
CDR3nt: TGCGCCAGCAGCCAACGTGTAGTGGGGGACAATGAGCAGTTCTTC
CDR3aa: CASSQRVVGDNEQFF

abundance: NA
d_gene: TRBD2
j_gene: TRBJ2-1
v_gene: TRBV6-6
CDR3nt: TGTGCCAGCAGTTTAGCGGGATACAATGAGCAGTTCTTC
CDR3aa: CASSLAGYNEQFF

abundance: NA
d_gene: NA
j_gene: TRBJ1-2
v_gene: TRBV27
CDR3nt: TGTGCCAGCAGCCCGTTAGTGGGCGGCTACACCTTC
CDR3aa: CASSPLVGGYTF

abundance: NA
d_gene: TRBD1
j_gene: TRBJ1-2
v_gene: TRBV30
CDR3nt: TGTGCCTGGAGTAAGGGGGCTGGCTACACCTTC
CDR3aa: CAWSKGAGYTF

abundance: NA
d_gene: NA
j_gene: TRBJ2-2
v_gene: TRBV7-2
CDR3nt: TGTGCCAGCAGACAAATTAGATCCGGGGAGCTGTTTTTT
CDR3aa: CASRQIRSGELFF

abundance: NA
d_gene: TRBD1
j_gene: TRBJ1-3
v_gene: TRBV5-1
CDR3nt: TGCGCCAGCAGCCGGGAGGAGGGGGCTTCTGGAAACACCATATATTTT
CDR3aa: CASSREEGASGNTIYF

abundance: NA
d_gene: TRBD1
j_gene: TRBJ1-2
v_gene: TRBV28
CDR3nt: TGTGCCAGCAGTTCAGGGACAGGGGACTATGGCTACACCTTC
CDR3aa: CASSSGTGDYGYTF

abundance: NA
d_gene: NA
j_gene: TRBJ2-7
v_gene: TRBV7-8
CDR3nt: TGTGCCAGCAGCTTACGACTCAGCTCCTACGAGCAGTACTTC
CDR3aa: CASSLRLSSYEQYF

abundance: NA
d_gene: TRBD1
j_gene: TRBJ2-6
v_gene: TRBV5-1
CDR3nt: TGCGCCAGCAGCTTGGGAGGAACAGGGGCGGCTGGGGCCAACGTCCTGACTTTC
CDR3aa: CASSLGGTGAAGANVLTF

abundance: once
d_gene: NA
j_gene: TRBJ1-3
v_gene: TRBV18
CDR3nt: TGTGCCAGCTCACCTAGCAGGGGTGACTCTGGAAACACCATATATTTT
CDR3aa: CASSPSRGDSGNTIYF

abundance: NA
d_gene: NA
j_gene: TRBJ1-5
v_gene: TRBV27
CDR3nt: TGTGCCAGCAGTTTAGGACAACTTCAGCCCCAGCATTTT
CDR3aa: CASSLGQLQPQHF

abundance: NA
d_gene: NA
j_gene: TRBJ2-5
v_gene: TRBV5-5
CDR3nt: TGTGCCAGCAGCGTGACCTTTAGCCTAGCTCAAGAGACCCAGTACTTC
CDR3aa: CASSVTFSLAQETQYF

abundance: NA
d_gene: NA
j_gene: TRBJ1-2
v_gene: TRBV28
CDR3nt: TGTGCCAGCAGTTTTCCAACTTCGCGACCCAACTATGGCTACACCTTC
CDR3aa: CASSFPTSRPNYGYTF

abundance: NA
d_gene: NA
j_gene: TRBJ2-5
v_gene: TRBV28
CDR3nt: TGTGCCAGCAGTTTAGGTGGTAGCGGCGAGACCCAGTACTTC
CDR3aa: CASSLGGSGETQYF

abundance: NA
d_gene: NA
j_gene: TRBJ1-2
v_gene: TRBV2
CDR3nt: TGTGCCAGCAGCCTTGGGCAGAACTATGGCTACACCTTC
CDR3aa: CASSLGQNYGYTF

abundance: NA
d_gene: TRBD1
j_gene: TRBJ1-2
v_gene: TRBV7-9
CDR3nt: TGTGCCAGCAGCTTACACCAGGGGGCCATGACCGGCTACACCTTC
CDR3aa: CASSLHQGAMTGYTF

abundance: once
d_gene: TRBD1
j_gene: TRBJ1-4
v_gene: TRBV9
CDR3nt: TGTGCCAGCAGCTTCAATCAGGGGGCGCATGAAAAACTGTTTTTT
CDR3aa: CASSFNQGAHEKLFF

abundance: once
d_gene: NA
j_gene: TRBJ1-1
v_gene: TRBV10-3
CDR3nt: TGTGCCATCAGAACAGGGACCAGGAGTACTGAAGCTTTCTTT
CDR3aa: CAIRTGTRSTEAFF

abundance: once
d_gene: NA
j_gene: TRBJ1-2
v_gene: TRBV5-4
CDR3nt: TGTGCCAGCAGCTTGGACCGGGGCAGGGTGTTCTATGATCCGGGCTACACCTTC
CDR3aa: CASSLDRGRVFYDPGYTF

abundance: NA
d_gene: NA
j_gene: TRBJ1-4
v_gene: TRBV30
CDR3nt: TGTGCCTGGAGTGTACCACCTAGCGTCGGAAAACTGTTTTTT
CDR3aa: CAWSVPPSVGKLFF

abundance: NA
d_gene: TRBD1
j_gene: TRBJ1-5
v_gene: TRBV19
CDR3nt: TGTGCCAGTAGTATGGGACAGTCTGATAATCAGCCCCAGCATTTT
CDR3aa: CASSMGQSDNQPQHF

abundance: NA
d_gene: TRBD1
j_gene: TRBJ2-7
v_gene: TRBV11-2
CDR3nt: TGTGCCAGCAGCCTTAAAATGGGACAGAGCTCCTACGAGCAGTACTTC
CDR3aa: CASSLKMGQSSYEQYF

abundance: NA
d_gene: TRBD1
j_gene: TRBJ2-3
v_gene: TRBV5-1
CDR3nt: TGCGCCAGCAGCTTGGGACAGGGGTCCACAGATACGCAGTATTTT
CDR3aa: CASSLGQGSTDTQYF

abundance: few
d_gene: NA
j_gene: TRBJ2-3
v_gene: TRBV27
CDR3nt: TGTGCCAGCAGTTTGGGGCCAACAGATACGCAGTATTTT
CDR3aa: CASSLGPTDTQYF

abundance: NA
d_gene: NA
j_gene: TRBJ1-1
v_gene: TRBV28
CDR3nt: TGTGCCAGCAGTCCTGGGGGGCTGAACACTGAAGCTTTCTTT
CDR3aa: CASSPGGLNTEAFF